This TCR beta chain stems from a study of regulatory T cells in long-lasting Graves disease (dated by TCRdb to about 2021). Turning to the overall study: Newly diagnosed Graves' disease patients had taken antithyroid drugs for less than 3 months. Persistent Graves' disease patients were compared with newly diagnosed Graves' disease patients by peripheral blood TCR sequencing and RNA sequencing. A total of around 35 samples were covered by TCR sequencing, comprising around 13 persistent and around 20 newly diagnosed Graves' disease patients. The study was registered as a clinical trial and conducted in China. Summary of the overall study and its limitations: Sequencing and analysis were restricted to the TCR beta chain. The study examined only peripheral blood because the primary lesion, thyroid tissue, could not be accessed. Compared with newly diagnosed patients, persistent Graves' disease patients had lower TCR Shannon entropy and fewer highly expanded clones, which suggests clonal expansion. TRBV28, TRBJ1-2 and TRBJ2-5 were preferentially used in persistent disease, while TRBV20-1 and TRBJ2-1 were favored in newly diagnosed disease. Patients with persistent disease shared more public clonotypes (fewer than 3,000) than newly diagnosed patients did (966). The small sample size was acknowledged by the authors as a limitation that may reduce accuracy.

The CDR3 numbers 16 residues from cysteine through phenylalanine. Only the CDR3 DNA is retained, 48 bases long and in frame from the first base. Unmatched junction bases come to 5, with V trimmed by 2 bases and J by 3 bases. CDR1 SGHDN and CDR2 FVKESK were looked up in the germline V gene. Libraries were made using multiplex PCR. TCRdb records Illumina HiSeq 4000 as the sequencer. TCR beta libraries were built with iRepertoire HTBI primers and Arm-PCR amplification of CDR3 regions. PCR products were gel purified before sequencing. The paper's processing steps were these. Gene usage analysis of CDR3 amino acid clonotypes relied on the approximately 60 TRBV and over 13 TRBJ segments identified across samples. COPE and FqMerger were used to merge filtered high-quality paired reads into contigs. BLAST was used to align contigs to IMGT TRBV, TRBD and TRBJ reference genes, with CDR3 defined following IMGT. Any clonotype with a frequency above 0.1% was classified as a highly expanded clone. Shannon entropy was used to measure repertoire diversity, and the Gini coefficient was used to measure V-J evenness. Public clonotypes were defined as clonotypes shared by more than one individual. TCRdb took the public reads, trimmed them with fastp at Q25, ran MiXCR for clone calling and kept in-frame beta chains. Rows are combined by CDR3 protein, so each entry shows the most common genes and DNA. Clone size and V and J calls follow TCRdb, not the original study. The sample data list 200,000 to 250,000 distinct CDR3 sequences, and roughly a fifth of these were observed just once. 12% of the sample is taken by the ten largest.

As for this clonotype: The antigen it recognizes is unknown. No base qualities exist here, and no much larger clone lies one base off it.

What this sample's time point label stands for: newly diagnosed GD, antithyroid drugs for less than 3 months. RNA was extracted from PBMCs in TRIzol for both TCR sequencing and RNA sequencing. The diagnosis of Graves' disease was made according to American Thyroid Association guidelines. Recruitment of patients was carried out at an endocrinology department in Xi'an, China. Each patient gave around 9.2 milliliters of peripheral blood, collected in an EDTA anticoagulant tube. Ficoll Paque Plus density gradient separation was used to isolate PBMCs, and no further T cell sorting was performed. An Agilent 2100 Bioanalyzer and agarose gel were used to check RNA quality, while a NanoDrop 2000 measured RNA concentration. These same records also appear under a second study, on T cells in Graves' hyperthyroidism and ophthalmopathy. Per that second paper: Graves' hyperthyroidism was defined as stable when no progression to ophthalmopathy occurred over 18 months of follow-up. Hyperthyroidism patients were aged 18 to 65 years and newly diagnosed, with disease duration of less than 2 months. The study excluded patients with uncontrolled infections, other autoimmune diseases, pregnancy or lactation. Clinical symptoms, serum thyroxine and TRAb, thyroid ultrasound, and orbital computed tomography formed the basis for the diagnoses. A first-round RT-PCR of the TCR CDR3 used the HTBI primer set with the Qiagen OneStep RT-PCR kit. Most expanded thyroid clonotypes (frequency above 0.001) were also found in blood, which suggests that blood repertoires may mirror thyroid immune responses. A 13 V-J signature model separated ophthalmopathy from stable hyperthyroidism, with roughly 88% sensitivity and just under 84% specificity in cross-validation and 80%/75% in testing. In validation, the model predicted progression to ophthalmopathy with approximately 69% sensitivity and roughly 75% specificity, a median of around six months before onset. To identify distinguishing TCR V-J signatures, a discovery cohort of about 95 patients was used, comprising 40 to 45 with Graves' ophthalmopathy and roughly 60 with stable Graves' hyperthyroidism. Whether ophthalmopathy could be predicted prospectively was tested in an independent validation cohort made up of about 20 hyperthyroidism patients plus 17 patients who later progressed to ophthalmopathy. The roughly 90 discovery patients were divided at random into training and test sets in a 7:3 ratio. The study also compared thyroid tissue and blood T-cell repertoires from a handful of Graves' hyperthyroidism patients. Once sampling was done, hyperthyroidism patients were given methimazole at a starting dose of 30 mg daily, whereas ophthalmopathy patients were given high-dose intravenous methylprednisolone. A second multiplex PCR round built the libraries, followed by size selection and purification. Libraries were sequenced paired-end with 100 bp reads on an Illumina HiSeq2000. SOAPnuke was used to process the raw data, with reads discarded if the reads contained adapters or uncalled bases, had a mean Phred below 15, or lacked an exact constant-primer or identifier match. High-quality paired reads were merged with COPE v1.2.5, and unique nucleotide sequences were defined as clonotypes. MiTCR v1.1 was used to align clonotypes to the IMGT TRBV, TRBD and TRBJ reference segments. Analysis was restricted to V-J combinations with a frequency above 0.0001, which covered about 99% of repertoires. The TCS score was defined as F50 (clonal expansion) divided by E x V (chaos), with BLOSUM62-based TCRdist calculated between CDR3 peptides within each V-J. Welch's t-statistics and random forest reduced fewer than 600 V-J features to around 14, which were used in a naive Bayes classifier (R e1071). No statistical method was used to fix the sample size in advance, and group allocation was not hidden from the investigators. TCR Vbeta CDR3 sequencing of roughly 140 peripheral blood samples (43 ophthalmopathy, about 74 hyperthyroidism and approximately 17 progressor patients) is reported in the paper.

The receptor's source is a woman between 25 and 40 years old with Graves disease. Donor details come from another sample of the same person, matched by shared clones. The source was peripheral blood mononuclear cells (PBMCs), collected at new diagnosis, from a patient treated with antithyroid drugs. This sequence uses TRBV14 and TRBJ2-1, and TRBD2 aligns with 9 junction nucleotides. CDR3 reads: CASSQLSGRNYNEQFF. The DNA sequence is TGTGCCAGCAGCCAACTTAGCGGGAGAAACTACAATGAGCAGTTCTTC.